A single sample gave rise to the 28 T cell receptor beta chains below, sequenced in a study of radiation and T cells in renal cell carcinoma. Assay: immunoSEQ multiplex PCR; the TCRdb copy retains only in-frame clones and omits some. The sample lists fewer than 200,000 clones; roughly nine tenths were seen once. Stated time point: blood 4 weeks post-SBRT, at nephrectomy. Treatment defined: 15 Gy SBRT to primary tumor, nephrectomy 4 weeks later. Sample: blood, taken from a patient whose treatment included radiotherapy and nephrectomy. These receptors were collected from a woman in her forties or fifties with renal cell carcinoma.

The rearrangement uses TRBV4-1 and TRBJ2-7, with D perhaps matching TRBD2 (5 bases). The V end lost 0 bases, the J end lost 0 bases, and 12 bases lay between the germline ends. CDR1 is MGHRA and CDR2 is YSYEKL in the germline V gene. There are 16 residues in the CDR3. Written as DNA, the CDR3 is TGCGCCAGCAGCCAAGACTTTAGCGAGAGCTCCTACGAGCAGTACTTC. It is translated as CASSQDFSESSYEQYF.

The rearrangement joins TRBV19 to TRBJ2-3; D possibly corresponds to TRBD2 (6 bases). With 5 bases removed from V and 6 bases from J, the gap between germline ends came to 15 bases. The CDR3 sequence is 14 residues long. Germline-derived CDR1 and CDR2 are LNHDA and SQIVND (reference sequence). In nucleotides, the CDR3 is TGTGCCAGTAGTGTCTCACCGGGAGTCGATACGCAGTATTTT. Translating it yields CASSVSPGVDTQYF.

This clone was seen only once. DNA for the CDR3: TGCGCCAGCAGCTTGTGGGGGACTAGCGGGGGATACAATGAGCAGTTCTTC. Residues: CASSLWGTSGGYNEQFF. The chain employs TRBV5-1 and TRBJ2-1, with TRBD2 matching 14 bases. CDR3 length: 17 amino acids. V lost 1 base and J lost 4; bases outside the gene matches: 4. Germline assignment: CDR1 SGHRS and CDR2 YFSETQ.

The chain employs TRBV5-1 and TRBJ1-2; D is ambiguous. The CDR3 is made up of 17 amino acids. The V gene's germline CDR1 is SGHRS and CDR2 YFSETQ. V was cut by 5 bases and J by 3 bases, with 23 bases left in between. The CDR3 coding sequence is TGCGCCAGCAGATCCCTTCAGACTGGACCGAAAGACTATGGCTACACCTTC. Encoded protein: CASRSLQTGPKDYGYTF.

For the CDR3, the DNA is TGTGCCAGCAGCGTAGAGGGGGCGCGAACTGAAGCTTTCTTT. This codes for CASSVEGARTEAFF. The chain employs TRBV9 and TRBJ1-1; 7 bases agree with TRBD1. This CDR3 spans 14 amino acids. Per germline, CDR1 SGDLS and CDR2 YYNGEE. The J segment lost 5 bases and the V segment lost 0 bases, leaving 4 bases of the junction unmatched.

As regards this clone: The identical CDR3 is also encoded by other nucleotide sequences in the sample. J is TRBJ2-3 and V is TRBV6-6, with D possibly TRBD2 on 6 matching bases. Germline CDR1 is MNHNY and CDR2 is SVGAGI (reference sequence). This CDR3 comprises 12 residues. Trimming cost V 9 bases and J 0 bases, with 7 bases left between them. CDR3: CASGGSTDTQYF. The CDR3 DNA reads as TGTGCCAGTGGAGGGAGCACAGATACGCAGTATTTT.

V usage is TRBV7-9 and J usage is TRBJ1-2; D remains unclear. The germline V gene has CDR1 SEHNR and CDR2 FQNEAQ (reference sequence). Trimming took 3 bases from V and 0 from J, leaving 8 bases between them. The CDR3 loop spans 14 amino acids. The CDR3: CASSLDWTNYGYTF. CDR3 DNA sequence: TGTGCCAGCAGCTTGGATTGGACTAACTATGGCTACACCTTC.

This chain connects TRBV6-1 to TRBJ1-2; no clear D gene. V was pared by 1 base and J by 4 bases, with 4 bases between. Looked up from germline, CDR1 is MNHNS and CDR2 is SASEGT. The CDR3 is 12 residues long. The CDR3 region is CASSEVIYGYTF. CDR3 coding DNA: TGTGCCAGCAGTGAAGTGATCTATGGCTACACCTTC.

The DNA of the CDR3 is TGTGCCAGCAGCTTAGGGACTCCCTACGAGCAGTACTTC. Its protein product is CASSLGTPYEQYF. The chain joins TRBV7-8 to TRBJ2-7, with D perhaps matching TRBD2 (5 bases). The CDR3 totals 13 residues. CDR1 and CDR2 (germline): SGHVS, FQNEAQ. V was trimmed by 1 base and J by 2 bases, leaving 6 bases between them.

The V gene is TRBV4-2, the J gene TRBJ1-1; the D gene is possibly TRBD1 (5 bases). Germline CDR1 and CDR2: LGHNA and YNFKEQ. The CDR3 loop spans 14 amino acids. The germline V and J ends were trimmed by 2 bases and 1 base, with 8 bases remaining between them. DNA of the CDR3: TGTGCCAGCAGCCAAACCGACAGGAACACTGAAGCTTTCTTT. Translation gives CASSQTDRNTEAFF.

V is TRBV5-6 and J is TRBJ2-2; D is ambiguous. Deletions cut 1 base from V and 1 base from J, with 5 bases between. This CDR3 is 14 amino acids long. Looked up from germline, CDR1 is SGHDT and CDR2 is YYEEEE. CDR3 in amino acids: CASSLLVNTGELFF. The CDR3 region has the DNA TGTGCCAGCAGCTTGCTTGTGAACACCGGGGAGCTGTTTTTT.

Sample share makes this clone medium-sized. V usage is TRBV9 and J usage is TRBJ2-5, with no clear D. The CDR3 length is 13 residues. V was trimmed by 0 bases and J by 6 bases, leaving 9 bases between them. Looked up from germline, CDR1 is SGDLS and CDR2 is YYNGEE. This chain's CDR3 is CASSVATTKTQYF. The CDR3 region has the DNA TGTGCCAGCAGCGTAGCTACCACGAAGACCCAGTACTTC.

This clone was seen a single time. The chain carries TRBV5-1 and TRBJ2-2; tentatively, D is TRBD1 (6 bases). The CDR3 runs 14 residues. Deletions cut 0 bases from V and 6 bases from J, with 9 bases between. Germline loops: CDR1 SGHRS, CDR2 YFSETQ. CDR3 nucleotide sequence: TGCGCCAGCAGCTTGGCGAACAGGGCCGGGGAGCTGTTTTTT. Translation gives CASSLANRAGELFF.

This sequence joins TRBV4-3 and TRBJ2-7; 8 bases are a match to TRBD2. J gave up 9 bases and V 3 bases, and 7 bases lay outside the gene matches. This CDR3 is 13 amino acids long. Germline assignment: CDR1 LGHNA and CDR2 YSLEER. Here the CDR3 DNA reads TGCGCCAGCAGCCAGGGACTAGAAAGGGCGCAGTACTTC. It is translated as CASSQGLERAQYF.

The chain combines TRBV6-5 with TRBJ2-2, with D hard to call. The V and J ends lost 4 bases and 3 bases respectively, with 6 bases between them. This CDR3 is built from 13 residues. Germline V gene lookup returns CDR1 MNHEY and CDR2 SVGAGI. Here the CDR3 DNA reads TGTGCCAGCAGTTCAGAGTACACCGGGGAGCTGTTTTTT. It codes for CASSSEYTGELFF.

The CDR3 nucleotides read TGTGCCACCAGCAGAGCAGGGTTTAGCAATCAGCCCCAGCATTTT. Translating gives CATSRAGFSNQPQHF. This chain links TRBV15 with TRBJ1-5, with D possibly being TRBD1 (5 bases). The V and J ends lost 1 base and 0 bases respectively, with 7 bases between them. Germline V gene data show CDR1 as LNHNV and CDR2 as YYDKDF (reference sequence). The CDR3 length is 15 residues. The whole variable domain, remainder taken from reference TRBV15 and TRBJ1-5, is DAMVIQNPRYQVTQFGKPVTLSCSQTLNHNVMYWYQQKSSQAPKLLFHYYDKDFNNEADTPDNFQSRRPNTSFCFLDIRSPGLGDTAMYLCATSRAGFSNQPQHFGDGTRLSIL.

This rearrangement joins TRBV7-9 to TRBJ2-5; possible D gene TRBD1, 6 bases. Germline V lookup: CDR1 SEHNR, CDR2 FQNEAQ (reference sequence). Trimming removed 1 base at V and 1 base at J, with 10 bases between. The CDR3 totals 15 residues. This CDR3 is CASSLEWGPQETQYF. The CDR3 DNA follows: TGTGCCAGCAGCTTAGAGTGGGGGCCCCAAGAGACCCAGTACTTC. Together with reference TRBV7-9 and TRBJ2-5, the CDR3 gives the full variable domain: DTGVSQNPRHKITKRGQNVTFRCDPISEHNRLYWYRQTLGQGPEFLTYFQNEAQLEKSRLLSDRFSAERPKGSFSTLEIQRTEQGDSAMYLCASSLEWGPQETQYFGPGTRLLVL.

This clone was detected once. The gene calls are TRBV5-1 and TRBJ1-1; 7 bases map to TRBD1. J gave up 2 bases and V 2 bases, and 3 bases lay outside the gene matches. Germline V CDR1 and CDR2: SGHRS, YFSETQ. The CDR3 extends over 14 amino acids. This CDR3 is CASSFRGANTEAFF. The CDR3 bases are TGCGCCAGCAGCTTCAGGGGGGCCAACACTGAAGCTTTCTTT.

The V and J genes are TRBV18 and TRBJ2-1, with D possibly matching TRBD1 (6 bases). Per the germline V gene, CDR1 is KGHSH and CDR2 is LQKENI. The CDR3 extends over 16 amino acids. V shed 0 bases and J shed 3 bases, with 12 bases lying between them. CDR3 sequence (DNA): TGTGCCAGCTCACCACCAGCAGGGGCGGTCTACAATGAGCAGTTCTTC. Translating gives CASSPPAGAVYNEQFF.

The chain carries TRBV10-3 and TRBJ1-2, with D hard to call. Germline CDR1 reads ENHRY; CDR2 reads SYGVKD. This CDR3 contains 14 residues. Trimming shortened V by 3 bases and J by 4 bases, and 12 bases separated the two germline ends. For the CDR3, the DNA is TGTGCCATCAGTGACGGGGATCTCAGCTATGGCTACACCTTC. This codes for CAISDGDLSYGYTF.

The J gene is TRBJ2-3, the V gene TRBV7-3, with 8 bases fitting TRBD2. Germline V gene data show CDR1 as SGHTA and CDR2 as FQGTGA. Trimming at V came to 5 bases and at J to 0 bases, leaving 4 bases not matched to a gene. The CDR3 spans 15 residues. Written as DNA, the CDR3 is TGTGCCAGCAGCATAGCGGGGTCTAGCACAGATACGCAGTATTTT. This sequence encodes CASSIAGSSTDTQYF.

The chain couples TRBV7-9 to TRBJ1-2; D uncertain. Trimming pared 5 bases from V and 9 bases from J, leaving 1 base between. There are 8 residues in the CDR3. Germline V gives CDR1 SEHNR, CDR2 FQNEAQ (reference sequence). DNA for the CDR3: TGTGCCAGCAGCAGCTACACCTTC. Translated: CASSSYTF.

A single count supports this clone. The chain recombines TRBV5-1 with TRBJ1-3; tentative D call: TRBD1 (5 bases). The CDR3 is made up of 17 amino acids. Germline values: CDR1 SGHRS, CDR2 YFSETQ. The V and J ends lost 6 bases and 1 base respectively, with 20 bases between them. The chain's CDR3 is CASKARDDTRSGNTIYF. CDR3 in DNA: TGCGCCAGCAAAGCCAGGGATGACACCAGATCTGGAAACACCATATATTTT.

CDR3: CASSFPGINSPLHF. The CDR3 DNA reads as TGTGCCAGCAGTTTTCCGGGAATTAATTCACCCCTCCACTTT. The genes are TRBV27 and TRBJ1-6; D is unclear. Germline V CDR1 and CDR2: MNHEY, SMNVEV (reference sequence). V dropped 3 bases and J dropped 6 bases, with 9 bases sitting between them. CDR3 size: 14 residues.

The J gene is TRBJ2-2, the V gene TRBV7-9, with D tentatively TRBD2 (6 bases). The CDR3 contains 16 residues. Trimming cost V 5 bases and J 3 bases, with 16 bases left between them. The germline V gene encodes CDR1 SEHNR and CDR2 FQNEAQ (reference sequence). CDR3 DNA sequence: TGTGCCAGCAGCCGGACTAACCTGGGACACACCGGGGAGCTGTTTTTT. Encoded protein: CASSRTNLGHTGELFF.

A few counts support this clone. The genes are TRBV28 and TRBJ1-5; the D gene is possibly TRBD1 (5 bases). The V gene lost 6 bases and the J gene lost 2 bases, with 11 bases spanning the gap. This CDR3 is 14 amino acids long. CDR1 is MDHEN, CDR2 SYDVKM, per germline. CDR3 amino acids: CASRGQGGNQPQHF. In DNA form, the CDR3 reads TGTGCCAGCAGGGGGCAGGGAGGCAATCAGCCCCAGCATTTT.

The chain uses TRBV25-1 and TRBJ2-1; 11 bases fit TRBD2. Germline V gene lookup returns CDR1 MGHDK and CDR2 SYGVNS. The V gene end was trimmed by 8 bases and the J gene end by 8 bases; junction bases not matched to a gene: 8. The CDR3 extends over 14 amino acids. The DNA of the CDR3 is TGTGCCAGCCGAGTAGCGGGGGGGTTGGATGAGCAGTTCTTC. It translates to CASRVAGGLDEQFF.

The chain combines TRBV30 with TRBJ1-2; maybe TRBD1 (5 bases). Trimming shortened V by 1 base and J by 4 bases, and 7 bases separated the two germline ends. The CDR3 has 12 residues. The germline V gene has CDR1 GTSNPN and CDR2 SVGIG (reference sequence). The CDR3 sequence is CAWSGGTYGYTF. The CDR3 nucleotides read TGTGCCTGGAGTGGGGGGACCTATGGCTACACCTTC.